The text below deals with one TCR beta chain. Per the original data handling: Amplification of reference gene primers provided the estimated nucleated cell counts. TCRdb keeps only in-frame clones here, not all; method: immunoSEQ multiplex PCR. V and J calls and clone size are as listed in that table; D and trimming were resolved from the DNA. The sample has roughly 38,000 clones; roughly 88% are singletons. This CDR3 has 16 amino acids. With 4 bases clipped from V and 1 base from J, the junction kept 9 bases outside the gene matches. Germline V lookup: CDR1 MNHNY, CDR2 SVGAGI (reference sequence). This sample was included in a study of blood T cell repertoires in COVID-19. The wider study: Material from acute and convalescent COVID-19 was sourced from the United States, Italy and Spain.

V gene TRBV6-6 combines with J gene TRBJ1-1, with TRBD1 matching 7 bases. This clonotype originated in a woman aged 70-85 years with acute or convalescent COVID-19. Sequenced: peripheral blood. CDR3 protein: CASSSESGQQNTEAFF. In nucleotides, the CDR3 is TGTGCCAGCAGTTCCGAGTCGGGACAGCAGAACACTGAAGCTTTCTTT.